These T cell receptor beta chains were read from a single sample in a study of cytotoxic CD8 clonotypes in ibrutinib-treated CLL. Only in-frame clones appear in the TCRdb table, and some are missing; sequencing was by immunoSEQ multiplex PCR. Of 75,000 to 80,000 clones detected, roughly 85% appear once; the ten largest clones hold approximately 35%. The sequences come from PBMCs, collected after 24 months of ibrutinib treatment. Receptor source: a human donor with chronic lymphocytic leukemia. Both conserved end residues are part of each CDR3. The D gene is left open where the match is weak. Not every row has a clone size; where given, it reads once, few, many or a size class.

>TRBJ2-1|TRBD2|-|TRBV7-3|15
CASSLNGRSSDEQFF
TGTGCCAGCAGCTTAAACGGGAGGAGTAGCGATGAGCAGTTCTTC
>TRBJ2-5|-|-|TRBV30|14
CAWSVSGGSKTQYF
TGTGCCTGGAGTGTATCTGGGGGCTCGAAGACCCAGTACTTC
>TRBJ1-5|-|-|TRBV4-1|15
CASSQDWQNNQPQHF
TGCGCCAGCAGCCAAGATTGGCAGAACAATCAGCCCCAGCATTTT
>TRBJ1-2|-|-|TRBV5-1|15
CASSLEAGPNYGYTF
TGCGCCAGCAGCTTGGAGGCAGGCCCTAACTATGGCTACACCTTC
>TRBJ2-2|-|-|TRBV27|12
CATRGGLGELFF
TGTGCCACCCGCGGTGGTCTCGGGGAGCTGTTTTTT
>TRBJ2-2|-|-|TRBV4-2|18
CASSQDALLALRTGELFF
TGTGCCAGCAGCCAAGATGCCCTCCTAGCGTTAAGAACCGGGGAGCTGTTTTTT
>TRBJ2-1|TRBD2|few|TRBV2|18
CASTDPGLAGTSYNEQFF
TGTGCCAGCACCGATCCGGGACTAGCGGGCACCTCCTACAATGAGCAGTTCTTC
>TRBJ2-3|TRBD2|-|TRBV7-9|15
CASSISGGSTDTQYF
TGTGCCAGCAGCATCAGCGGGGGAAGCACAGATACGCAGTATTTT
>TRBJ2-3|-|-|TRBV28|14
CASSLQISTDTQYF
TGTGCCAGCAGTTTACAGATTAGCACAGATACGCAGTATTTT
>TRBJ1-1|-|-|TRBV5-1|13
CASSLLGATEAFF
TGCGCCAGCAGCTTATTAGGGGCCACTGAAGCTTTCTTT
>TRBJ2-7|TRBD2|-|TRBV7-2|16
CASSLASGRAIYEQYF
TGTGCCAGCAGCTTAGCTAGCGGGAGGGCCATCTACGAGCAGTACTTC
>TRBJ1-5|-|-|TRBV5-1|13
CASSLDGLGPQHF
TGCGCCAGCAGCTTGGATGGGCTCGGGCCCCAGCATTTT
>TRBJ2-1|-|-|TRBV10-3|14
CAISDSRGGFEQFF
TGTGCCATCAGTGACTCTAGGGGGGGATTTGAGCAGTTCTTC
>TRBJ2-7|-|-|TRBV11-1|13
CASSFLGSGEQYF
TGTGCCAGCAGCTTTTTAGGGTCGGGCGAGCAGTACTTC
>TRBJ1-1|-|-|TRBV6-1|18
CASSDRGQRARLNTEAFF
TGTGCCAGCAGTGACCGAGGCCAGAGGGCGAGGCTGAACACTGAAGCTTTCTTT
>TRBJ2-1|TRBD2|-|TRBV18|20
CASSHTGELAGANHYNEQFF
TGTGCCAGCTCACACACCGGGGAATTAGCGGGAGCGAACCACTACAATGAGCAGTTCTTC
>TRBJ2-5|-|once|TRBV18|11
CASSPQETQYF
TGTGCCAGCTCACCACAAGAGACCCAGTACTTC
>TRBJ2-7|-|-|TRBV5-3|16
CARSGVEGPPNYEQYF
TGTGCCAGAAGCGGGGTGGAGGGCCCTCCAAACTACGAGCAGTACTTC
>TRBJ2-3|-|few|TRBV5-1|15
CASSLAGQRTDTQYF
TGCGCCAGCAGCTTGGCCGGGCAGCGGACAGATACGCAGTATTTT
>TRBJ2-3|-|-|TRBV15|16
CATSRGGGGLTDTQYF
TGTGCCACCAGCAGAGGGGGAGGGGGGCTCACAGATACGCAGTATTTT
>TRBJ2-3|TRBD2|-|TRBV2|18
CASSDAGLALTNTDTQYF
TGTGCCAGCAGTGACGCAGGACTAGCGCTCACTAACACAGATACGCAGTATTTT
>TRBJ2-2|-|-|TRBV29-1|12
CSVEDGAGELFF
TGCAGCGTTGAAGATGGGGCCGGGGAGCTGTTTTTT
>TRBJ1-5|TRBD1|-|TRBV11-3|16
CASSPSRDRGGRPQHF
TGTGCCAGCAGCCCTTCGAGGGACAGGGGGGGGCGGCCCCAGCATTTT
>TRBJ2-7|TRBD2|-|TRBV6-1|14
CAIRISGKVYEQYF
TGTGCCATCAGGATTAGCGGGAAGGTCTACGAGCAGTACTTC
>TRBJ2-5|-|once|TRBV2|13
CASSEAARGTQYF
TGTGCCAGCAGTGAGGCGGCAAGGGGGACCCAGTACTTC
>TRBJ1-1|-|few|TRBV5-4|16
CASSLDLAGGNTEAFF
TGTGCCAGCAGCTTGGATCTGGCAGGCGGGAACACTGAAGCTTTCTTT
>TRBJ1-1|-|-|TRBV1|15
CTSSQDLSGQLEAFF
TGCACCAGCAGCCAAGATTTAAGCGGACAGCTTGAAGCTTTCTTT
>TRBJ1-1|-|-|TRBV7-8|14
CASRGTGGRTEAFF
TGTGCCAGCAGGGGGACGGGGGGGCGAACTGAAGCTTTCTTT
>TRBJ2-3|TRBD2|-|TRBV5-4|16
CASSLRTSGTIDTQYF
TGTGCCAGCAGCTTAAGGACTAGCGGGACTATAGATACGCAGTATTTT
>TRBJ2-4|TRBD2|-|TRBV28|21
CASSLYGSGRAIPLAKNIQYF
TGTGCCAGCAGTTTATATGGGAGCGGGAGGGCTATACCGCTAGCCAAAAACATTCAGTACTTC
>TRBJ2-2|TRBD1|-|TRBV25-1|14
CASRRQGNTGELFF
TGTGCCAGCAGACGACAGGGGAACACCGGGGAGCTGTTTTTT
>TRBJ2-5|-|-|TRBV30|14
CAWSVGGGGETQYF
TGTGCCTGGAGTGTAGGGGGAGGAGGAGAGACCCAGTACTTC
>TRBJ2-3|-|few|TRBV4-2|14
CASSQDGSTDTQYF
TGTGCCAGCAGCCAAGACGGTAGCACAGATACGCAGTATTTT
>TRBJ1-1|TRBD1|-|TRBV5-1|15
CASSLLQGMNTEAFF
TGCGCCAGCAGCTTGCTACAGGGGATGAACACTGAAGCTTTCTTT
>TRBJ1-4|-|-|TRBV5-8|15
CASSTGQYSVEKLFF
TGTGCCAGCAGCACAGGACAGTATTCTGTTGAAAAGCTGTTTTTT
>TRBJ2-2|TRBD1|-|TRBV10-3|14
CAISPDRGRGELFF
TGTGCCATCAGTCCCGACAGGGGACGCGGGGAGCTGTTTTTT
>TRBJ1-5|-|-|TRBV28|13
CASTLDILSPQHF
TGTGCCAGCACTTTGGACATCCTTTCGCCCCAGCATTTT
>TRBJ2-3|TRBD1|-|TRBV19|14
CASRSRDRANTQYF
TGTGCCAGTAGAAGCCGGGACAGGGCAAATACGCAGTATTTT
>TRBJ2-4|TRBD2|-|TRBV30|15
CAWSSGTDGTNIQYF
TGTGCCTGGAGTAGCGGGACCGACGGAACAAACATTCAGTACTTC
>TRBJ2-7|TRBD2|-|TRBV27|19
CASSPEGTSGIILPYEQYF
TGTGCCAGCAGTCCAGAGGGGACTAGCGGGATAATTTTGCCCTACGAGCAGTACTTC
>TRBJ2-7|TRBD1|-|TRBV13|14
CASSSRQGSYEQYF
TGTGCCAGCAGCTCACGACAGGGCTCCTACGAGCAGTACTTC
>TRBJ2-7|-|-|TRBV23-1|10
CASSVYEQYF
TGCGCCAGCAGCGTCTACGAGCAGTACTTC
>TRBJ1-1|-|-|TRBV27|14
CASSLQSGATEAFF
TGTGCCAGCAGTTTACAGTCCGGGGCCACTGAAGCTTTCTTT
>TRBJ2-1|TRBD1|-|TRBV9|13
CASSVEGAKEQFF
TGTGCCAGCAGCGTAGAGGGGGCAAAGGAGCAGTTCTTC
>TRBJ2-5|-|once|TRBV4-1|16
CASSQEASGHAATQYF
TGCGCCAGCAGCCAAGAGGCTTCCGGGCACGCCGCAACCCAGTACTTC
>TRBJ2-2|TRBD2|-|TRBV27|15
CASSSPTGGYGELFF
TGTGCCAGCAGTTCCCCCACGGGGGGGTACGGGGAGCTGTTTTTT
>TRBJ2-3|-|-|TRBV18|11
CASSPADTQYF
TGTGCCAGCTCACCAGCAGATACGCAGTATTTT
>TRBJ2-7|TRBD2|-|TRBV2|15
CASRRTSGSSYEQYF
TGTGCCAGCAGAAGGACTAGCGGAAGCTCCTACGAGCAGTACTTC
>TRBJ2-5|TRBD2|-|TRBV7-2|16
CASSSYSGRRGETQYF
TGTGCCAGCAGCTCCTATAGCGGGAGAAGAGGAGAGACCCAGTACTTC
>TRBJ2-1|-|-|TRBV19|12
CASRRPKAEQFF
TGTGCCAGTAGAAGGCCCAAAGCTGAGCAGTTCTTC
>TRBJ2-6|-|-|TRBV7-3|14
CASSFRPGANVLTF
TGTGCCAGCAGCTTCAGGCCAGGGGCCAACGTCCTGACTTTC